This entry is about one TCR beta chain. The antigen remains unidentified. These data come from a study of T cell repertoires in cytomegalovirus infection. This CDR3 contains 12 residues. The V end lost 4 bases, the J end lost 11 bases, and 14 bases lay between the germline ends. Germline CDR1 and CDR2: MNHEY and SVGEGT. Using its own MiXCR run on the reads, TCRdb lists one record per CDR3 protein. Of 900,000 to 950,000 distinct CDR3 sequences in the sample, approximately 31% are singletons; the top ten hold more than 13%. V usage is TRBV6-2 or TRBV6-3 and J usage is TRBJ1-1; maybe TRBD1 (5 bases). The specimen was cultured CD8+ T cells from PBMCs, collected from culture after CMV antigen stimulation. The TCR was taken from a human donor in good health (CMV status not recorded). Some clones in this sample may be carry-over from other donors' samples. Written as DNA, the CDR3 is TGTGCCAGCAGTTTCCCGACAGATTCCGCTTTCTTT. This sequence encodes CASSFPTDSAFF.